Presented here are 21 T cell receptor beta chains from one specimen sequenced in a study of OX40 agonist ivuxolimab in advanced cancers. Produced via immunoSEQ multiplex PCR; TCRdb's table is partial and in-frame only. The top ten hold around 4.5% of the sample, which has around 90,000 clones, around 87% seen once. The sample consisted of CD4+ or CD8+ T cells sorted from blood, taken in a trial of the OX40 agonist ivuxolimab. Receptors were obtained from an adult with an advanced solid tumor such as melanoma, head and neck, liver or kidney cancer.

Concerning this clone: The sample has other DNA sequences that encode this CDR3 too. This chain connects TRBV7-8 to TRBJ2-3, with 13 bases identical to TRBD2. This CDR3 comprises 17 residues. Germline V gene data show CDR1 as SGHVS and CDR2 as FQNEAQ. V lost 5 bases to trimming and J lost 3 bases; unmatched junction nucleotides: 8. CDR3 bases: TGTGCCAGCAGCCCCCGGACTAGCGGGAGTATGACAGATACGCAGTATTTT. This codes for CASSPRTSGSMTDTQYF. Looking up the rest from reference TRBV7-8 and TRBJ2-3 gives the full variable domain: GAGVSQSPRYKVAKRGQDVALRCDPISGHVSLFWYQQALGQGPEFLTYFQNEAQLDKSGLPSDRFFAERPEGSVSTLKIQRTQQEDSAVYLCASSPRTSGSMTDTQYFGPGTRLTVL.

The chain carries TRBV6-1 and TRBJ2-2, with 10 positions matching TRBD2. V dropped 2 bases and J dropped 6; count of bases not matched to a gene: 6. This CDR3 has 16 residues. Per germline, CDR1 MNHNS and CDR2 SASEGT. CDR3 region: CASSELAGGGAGELFF. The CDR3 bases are TGTGCCAGCAGTGAATTAGCGGGAGGAGGTGCCGGGGAGCTGTTTTTT.

The DNA of the CDR3 is TGTGCCATCAGTGAGGGGACAGCCCAAGAGACCCAGTACTTC. It translates to CAISEGTAQETQYF. This sequence joins TRBV10-3 and TRBJ2-5, with TRBD1 matching 7 bases. The CDR3 extends over 14 amino acids. Germline V CDR1 and CDR2: ENHRY, SYGVKD. V shed 2 bases and J 1 base; nucleotides not matched to a gene: 1.

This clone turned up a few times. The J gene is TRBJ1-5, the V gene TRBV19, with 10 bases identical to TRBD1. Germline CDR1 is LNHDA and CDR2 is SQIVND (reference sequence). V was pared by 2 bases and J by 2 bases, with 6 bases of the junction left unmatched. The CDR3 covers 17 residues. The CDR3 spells CASSILVGQGGNQPQHF. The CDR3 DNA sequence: TGTGCCAGTAGTATACTCGTAGGACAGGGGGGCAATCAGCCCCAGCATTTT.

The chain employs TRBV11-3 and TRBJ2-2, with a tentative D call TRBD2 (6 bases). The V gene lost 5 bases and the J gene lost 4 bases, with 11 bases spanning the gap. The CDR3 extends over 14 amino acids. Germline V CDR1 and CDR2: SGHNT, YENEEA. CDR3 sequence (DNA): TGTGCCAGCAGCCCGAGGACTACCACCGGGGAGCTGTTTTTT. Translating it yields CASSPRTTTGELFF.

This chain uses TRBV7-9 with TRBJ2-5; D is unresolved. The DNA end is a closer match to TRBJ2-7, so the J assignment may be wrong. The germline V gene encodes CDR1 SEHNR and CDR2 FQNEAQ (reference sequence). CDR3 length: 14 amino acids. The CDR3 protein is CASSLSVLSYEQYF. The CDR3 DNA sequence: TGTGCCAGCAGCTTATCGGTCCTCTCCTACGAGCAGTACTTC.

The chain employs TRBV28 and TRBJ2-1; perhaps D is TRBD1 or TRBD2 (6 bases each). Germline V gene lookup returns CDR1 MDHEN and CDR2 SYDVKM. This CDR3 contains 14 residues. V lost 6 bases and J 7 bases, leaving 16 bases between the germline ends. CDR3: CASSPRRGYNEQFF. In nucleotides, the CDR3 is TGTGCCAGCAGCCCTAGGAGGGGGTATAATGAGCAGTTCTTC.

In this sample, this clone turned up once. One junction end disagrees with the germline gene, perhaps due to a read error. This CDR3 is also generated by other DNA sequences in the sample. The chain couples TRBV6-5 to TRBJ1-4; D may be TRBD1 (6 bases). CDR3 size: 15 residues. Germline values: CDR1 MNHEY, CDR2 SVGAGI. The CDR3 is CASSYSGQTNEKLFF. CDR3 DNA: TGTGCCAGCAGTTACTCCGGACAGACTAATGAAAAACTATTTTTT.

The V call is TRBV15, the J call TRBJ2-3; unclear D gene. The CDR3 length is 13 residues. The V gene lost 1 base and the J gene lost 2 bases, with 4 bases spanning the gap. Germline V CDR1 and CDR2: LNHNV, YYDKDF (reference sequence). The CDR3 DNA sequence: TGTGCCACCAGCAGAGCTGACACAGATACGCAGTATTTT. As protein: CATSRADTDTQYF.

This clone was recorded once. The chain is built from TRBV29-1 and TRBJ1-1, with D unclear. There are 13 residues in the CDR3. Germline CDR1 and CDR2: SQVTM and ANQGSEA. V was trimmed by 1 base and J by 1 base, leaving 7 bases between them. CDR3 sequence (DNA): TGCAGCGTTGAAGCAGGAAGGAACACTGAAGCTTTCTTT. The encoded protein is CSVEAGRNTEAFF. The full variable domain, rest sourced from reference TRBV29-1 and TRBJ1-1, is SAVISQKPSRDICQRGTSLTIQCQVDSQVTMMFWYRQQPGQSLTLIATANQGSEATYESGFVIDKFPISRPNLTFSTLTVSNMSPEDSSIYLCSVEAGRNTEAFFGQGTRLTVV.

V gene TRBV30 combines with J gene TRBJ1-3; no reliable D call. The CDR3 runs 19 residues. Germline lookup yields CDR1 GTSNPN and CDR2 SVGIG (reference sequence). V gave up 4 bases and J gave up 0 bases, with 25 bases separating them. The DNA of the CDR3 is TGTGCCTGGACCTCGGGAAGGGTTGTATGGGAACCCTCTGGAAACACCATATATTTT. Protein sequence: CAWTSGRVVWEPSGNTIYF.

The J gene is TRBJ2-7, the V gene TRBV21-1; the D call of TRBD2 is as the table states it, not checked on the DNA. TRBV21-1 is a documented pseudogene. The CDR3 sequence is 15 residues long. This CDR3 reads CASSKEPGSSYEQYV. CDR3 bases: TGTGCCAGCAGCAAAGAACCGGGGAGCTCCTACGAGCAGTACGTC.

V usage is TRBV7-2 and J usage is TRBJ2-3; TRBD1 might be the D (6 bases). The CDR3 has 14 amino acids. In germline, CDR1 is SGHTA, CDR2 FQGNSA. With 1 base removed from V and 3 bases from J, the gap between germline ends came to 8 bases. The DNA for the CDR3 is TGTGCCAGCAGCTTAGAACAGGGAACAGATACGCAGTATTTT. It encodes CASSLEQGTDTQYF.

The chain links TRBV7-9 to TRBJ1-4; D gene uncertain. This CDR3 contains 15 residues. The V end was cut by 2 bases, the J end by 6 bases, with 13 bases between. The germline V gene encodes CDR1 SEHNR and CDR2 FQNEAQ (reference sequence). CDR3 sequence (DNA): TGTGCCAGCAGCTTATCTCGGGAGGTTCATGAAAAACTGTTTTTT. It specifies CASSLSREVHEKLFF.

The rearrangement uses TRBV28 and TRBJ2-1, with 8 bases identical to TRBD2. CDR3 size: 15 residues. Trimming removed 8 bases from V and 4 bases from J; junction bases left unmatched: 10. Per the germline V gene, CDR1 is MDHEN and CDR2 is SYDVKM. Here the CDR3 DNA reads TGTGCCAGCCTAGGGCTAGCGGGTTTATACAATGAGCAGTTCTTC. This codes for CASLGLAGLYNEQFF.

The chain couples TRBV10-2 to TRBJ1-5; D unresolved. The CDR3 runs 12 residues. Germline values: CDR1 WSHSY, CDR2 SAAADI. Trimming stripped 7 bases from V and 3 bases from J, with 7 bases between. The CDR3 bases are TGCGCCAGCACAGACTACAATCAGCCCCAGCATTTT. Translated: CASTDYNQPQHF.

The CDR3, as DNA: TGCGCCAGCAGCTTGCTAGCCTCCGACGAAAAACTGTTTTTT. Its protein is CASSLLASDEKLFF. The gene calls are TRBV5-1 and TRBJ1-4; no firm D call. Germline assignment: CDR1 SGHRS and CDR2 YFSETQ. The CDR3 loop spans 14 amino acids. Trimming took off 1 base at V and 8 bases at J, with 12 bases between the two ends.

The CDR3 nucleotides read TGTGCCAGCAGCAAGAAGGGGAGCAATCAGCCCCAGCATTTT. Protein product: CASSKKGSNQPQHF. The V gene is TRBV21-1, the J gene TRBJ1-5; the table's D call of TRBD1 was not tested on the DNA. TRBV21-1 is designated a pseudogene. The CDR3 contains 14 residues.

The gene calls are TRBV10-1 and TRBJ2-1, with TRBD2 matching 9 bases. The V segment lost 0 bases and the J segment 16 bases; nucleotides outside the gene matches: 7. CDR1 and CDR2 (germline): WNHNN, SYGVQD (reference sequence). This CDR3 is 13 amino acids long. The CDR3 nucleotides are TGCGCCAGCAGTGAGTCTAGCGGGAGAGAGCGCTTCTTC. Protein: CASSESSGRERFF.

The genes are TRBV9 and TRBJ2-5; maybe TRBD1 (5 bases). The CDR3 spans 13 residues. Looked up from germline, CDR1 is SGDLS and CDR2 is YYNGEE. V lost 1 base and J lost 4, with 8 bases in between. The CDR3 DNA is TGTGCCAGCAGCGTACAGGGTTCAGAGACCCAGTACTTC. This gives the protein CASSVQGSETQYF.

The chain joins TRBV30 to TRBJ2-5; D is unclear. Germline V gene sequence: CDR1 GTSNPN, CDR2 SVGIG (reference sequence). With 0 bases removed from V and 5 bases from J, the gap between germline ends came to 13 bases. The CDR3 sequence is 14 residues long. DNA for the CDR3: TGTGCCTGGAGTGTAATGTCCCGGTGGGAGACCCAGTACTTC. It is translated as CAWSVMSRWETQYF.